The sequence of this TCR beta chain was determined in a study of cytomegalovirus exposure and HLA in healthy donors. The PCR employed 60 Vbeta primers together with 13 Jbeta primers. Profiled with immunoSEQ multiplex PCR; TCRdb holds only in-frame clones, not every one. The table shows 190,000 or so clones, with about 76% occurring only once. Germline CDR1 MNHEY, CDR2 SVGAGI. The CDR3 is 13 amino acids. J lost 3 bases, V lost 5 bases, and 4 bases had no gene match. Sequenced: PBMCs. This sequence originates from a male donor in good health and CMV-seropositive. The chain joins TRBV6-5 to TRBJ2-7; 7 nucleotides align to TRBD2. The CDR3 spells CASSRRTSYEQYF. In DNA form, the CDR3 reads TGTGCCAGCAGTCGAAGGACTAGCTACGAGCAGTACTTC.